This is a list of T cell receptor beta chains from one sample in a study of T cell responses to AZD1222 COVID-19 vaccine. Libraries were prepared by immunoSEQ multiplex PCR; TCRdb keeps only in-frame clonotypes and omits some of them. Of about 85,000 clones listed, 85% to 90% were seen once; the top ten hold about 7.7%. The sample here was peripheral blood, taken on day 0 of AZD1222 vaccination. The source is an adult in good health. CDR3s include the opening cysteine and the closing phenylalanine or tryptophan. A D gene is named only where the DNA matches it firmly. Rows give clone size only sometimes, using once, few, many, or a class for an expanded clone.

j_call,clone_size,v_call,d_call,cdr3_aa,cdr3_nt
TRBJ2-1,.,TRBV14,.,CASSHGNEQFF,TGTGCCAGCAGCCATGGCAATGAGCAGTTCTTC
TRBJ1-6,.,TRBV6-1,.,CASSDTGQPPLHF,TGTGCCAGCAGTGACACAGGCCAACCTCCCCTCCACTTT
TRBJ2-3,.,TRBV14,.,CASSQDRFRGADTQYF,TGTGCCAGCAGCCAAGATCGCTTCCGCGGGGCAGATACGCAGTATTTT
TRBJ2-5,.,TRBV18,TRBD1,CASSGQGKPRETQYF,TGTGCCAGCTCAGGACAGGGGAAGCCCAGAGAGACCCAGTACTTC
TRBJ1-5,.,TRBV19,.,CASSIIPSNQPQHF,TGTGCCAGTAGTATCATCCCCTCCAATCAGCCCCAGCATTTT
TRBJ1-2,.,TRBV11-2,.,CASSLVVGSYGYTF,TGTGCCAGCAGCTTAGTGGTAGGAAGCTATGGCTACACCTTC
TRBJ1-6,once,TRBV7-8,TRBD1,CASSAQPGQGDSPLHF,TGTGCCAGCAGCGCACAGCCGGGACAGGGGGATTCACCCCTCCACTTT
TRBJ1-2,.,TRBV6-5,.,CASSYLNIGTYGYTF,TGTGCCAGCAGTTACTTAAATATCGGGACGTATGGCTACACCTTC
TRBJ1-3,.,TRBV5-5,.,CASSPAGVLAGNTIYF,TGTGCCAGCAGCCCGGCGGGGGTCCTCGCTGGAAACACCATATATTTT
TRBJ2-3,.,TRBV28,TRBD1,CASRGRGQGPDTQYF,TGTGCCAGCAGGGGACGGGGACAGGGACCCGATACGCAGTATTTT
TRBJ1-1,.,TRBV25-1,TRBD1,CASSETGVNTEAFF,TGTGCCAGCAGTGAGACAGGGGTAAACACTGAAGCTTTCTTT
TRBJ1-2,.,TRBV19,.,CASRALDSYYGYTF,TGTGCCAGTAGAGCTCTGGACTCTTACTATGGCTACACCTTC
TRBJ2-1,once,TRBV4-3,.,CASSPPRYVYNEQFF,TGCGCCAGCAGCCCTCCGCGGTATGTCTACAATGAGCAGTTCTTC
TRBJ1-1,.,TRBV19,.,CASSIQAQGNTEAFF,TGTGCCAGTAGTATACAAGCCCAGGGGAATACTGAAGCTTTCTTT
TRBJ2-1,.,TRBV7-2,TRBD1,CASSQGAGGKKNEQFF,TGTGCCAGCAGCCAGGGGGCAGGGGGCAAGAAGAATGAGCAGTTCTTC
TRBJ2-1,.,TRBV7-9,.,CASSHDTLGNEQFF,TGTGCCAGCAGCCACGACACCTTGGGGAATGAGCAGTTCTTC
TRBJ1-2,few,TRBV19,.,CASSISGNSNYGYTF,TGTGCCAGTAGTATAAGCGGTAACTCCAACTATGGCTACACCTTC
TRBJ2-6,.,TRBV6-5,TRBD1,CASSTGGARANVLTF,TGTGCCAGCAGCACAGGGGGCGCCCGGGCCAACGTCCTGACTTTC
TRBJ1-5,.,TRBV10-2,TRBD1,CASSEYPGGGQVNQPQHF,TGCGCCAGCAGTGAGTACCCCGGAGGGGGACAGGTGAATCAGCCCCAGCATTTT
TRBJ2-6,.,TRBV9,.,CASTFSGANVLTF,TGTGCCAGCACTTTCTCTGGGGCCAACGTCCTGACTTTC
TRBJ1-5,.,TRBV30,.,CAWSVRGAGNQPQHF,TGTGCCTGGAGTGTACGGGGGGCTGGCAATCAGCCCCAGCATTTT
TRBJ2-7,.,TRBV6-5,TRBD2,CASRQTSGNSYEQYF,TGTGCCAGCAGACAGACTAGCGGGAACTCCTACGAGCAGTACTTC